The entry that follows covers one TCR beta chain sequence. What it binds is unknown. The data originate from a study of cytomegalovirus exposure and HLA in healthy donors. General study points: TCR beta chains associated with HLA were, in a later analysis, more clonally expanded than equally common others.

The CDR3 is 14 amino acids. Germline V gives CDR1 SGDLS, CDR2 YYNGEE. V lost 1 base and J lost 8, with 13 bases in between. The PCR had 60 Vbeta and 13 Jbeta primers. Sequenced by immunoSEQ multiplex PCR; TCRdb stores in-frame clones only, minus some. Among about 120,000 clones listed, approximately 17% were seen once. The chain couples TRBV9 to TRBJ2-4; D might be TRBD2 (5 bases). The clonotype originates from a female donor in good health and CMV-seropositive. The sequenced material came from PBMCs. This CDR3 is CASSVQDLGDIQYF. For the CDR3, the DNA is TGTGCCAGCAGCGTACAAGACCTCGGGGACATTCAGTACTTC.